These 31 T cell receptor beta chains originate from one sample sequenced in a study of T cells after yellow fever vaccination. MiXCR, run by TCRdb on the 5' RACE reads, gives a single entry per CDR3 protein. This sample has some 150,000 distinct CDR3 sequences, with under 7% found just once. The sequencing used CD4+ T cells sorted from PBMCs, collected 10 days after the yellow fever booster vaccination. Receptors originate from a man aged 25 to 40 who received the YFV17D yellow fever vaccine.

This clonotype has ten or more counts. V and J are TRBV18 and TRBJ2-2; D is unclear. The CDR3 spans 12 residues. Trimming took 2 bases from V and 4 from J, leaving 2 bases between them. Germline CDR1 is KGHSH and CDR2 is LQKENI. CDR3 in amino acids: CASSPSTGELFF. CDR3 nucleotide sequence: TGTGCCAGCTCACCAAGCACCGGGGAGCTGTTTTTT.

V gene TRBV6-2 or TRBV6-3 combines with J gene TRBJ1-2; no firm D call. V lost 2 bases and J 8 bases, leaving 12 bases between the germline ends. Germline lookup yields CDR1 MNHEY and CDR2 SVGEGT. CDR3 size: 13 residues. This CDR3 reads CASSYEVAGGYTF. In nucleotides, the CDR3 is TGTGCCAGCAGTTACGAAGTGGCGGGCGGCTACACCTTC.

This clonotype has ten or more counts. The rearrangement joins TRBV5-1 to TRBJ2-3; 11 nucleotides match TRBD2. J gave up 4 bases and V 4 bases, and 8 bases lay outside the gene matches. Looked up from germline, CDR1 is SGHRS and CDR2 is YFSETQ. There are 16 residues in the CDR3. The CDR3 nucleotides read TGCGCCAGCAGCCCTATAGCGGGAGGGTCGGCAGATACGCAGTATTTT. Residues: CASSPIAGGSADTQYF.

This clonotype was observed a few times. The genes are TRBV30 and TRBJ2-1; no clear D gene. The germline V and J ends were trimmed by 3 bases and 6 bases, with 3 bases remaining between them. The CDR3 runs 10 residues. CDR1 GTSNPN and CDR2 SVGIG come from the germline V gene (reference sequence). CDR3 in DNA: TGTGCCTGGAGCGTCAATGAGCAGTTCTTC. Translating gives CAWSVNEQFF.

This clonotype was picked up many times. The chain joins TRBV7-3 to TRBJ2-2; 11 bases are a match to TRBD2. Germline V gene sequence: CDR1 SGHTA, CDR2 FQGTGA. Trimming took 5 bases from V and 4 from J; bases not matched to a gene: 6. CDR3 length: 16 residues. CDR3 sequence reads: CASSPSTSGSTGELFF. CDR3 nucleotide sequence: TGTGCCAGCAGCCCCAGCACTAGCGGGAGCACCGGGGAGCTGTTTTTT.

In regard to this clonotype: A much larger clone lies a single base off, so this may be a read error. The chain is built from TRBV10-2 and TRBJ1-6; D is unclear. Germline lookup yields CDR1 WSHSY and CDR2 SAAADI. The CDR3 sequence is 13 residues long. V was clipped by 3 bases and J by 5 bases, with 5 bases between them. The CDR3 DNA sequence: TGCGCCAGCAGTGAACACGATAATTCACCCCTCCACTTT. This encodes CASSEHDNSPLHF.

The sample holds many counts of this clonotype. The gene calls are TRBV13 and TRBJ2-7; TRBD2 matches at 8 bases. There are 15 residues in the CDR3. The junction had 10 bases not matched to a gene; V was cut back by 2 bases and J by 7 bases. The germline V gene has CDR1 PRHDT and CDR2 FYEKMQ (reference sequence). CDR3 loop: CASSLKSGGPREQYF. The CDR3 bases are TGTGCCAGCAGCTTAAAGTCGGGAGGGCCTCGGGAGCAGTACTTC.

This clonotype turned up a few times. The CDR3 carries no conserved terminal phenylalanine or tryptophan, so it likely arises from a read error. The chain carries TRBV11-2 and TRBJ1-1, with D perhaps matching TRBD1 (6 bases). V shed 5 bases and J shed 2 bases, with 24 bases lying between them. Looked up from germline, CDR1 is SGHAT and CDR2 is FQNNGV. This CDR3 has 18 residues. The CDR3 reads CASSESGGAFAINTEAFV. The DNA of the CDR3 is TGTGCCAGCAGCGAGTCGGGGGGGGCGTTCGCCATCAACACTGAAGCTTTCGTT.

The V call is TRBV24-1, the J call TRBJ2-5; 9 bases are a match to TRBD1. Losses at the gene ends were 4 bases for V and 5 bases for J; bases not matched to a gene: 13. Germline V gene lookup returns CDR1 KGHDR and CDR2 SFDVKD. There are 17 residues in the CDR3. The chain's CDR3 is CATSDALGTGSRETQYF. In DNA form, the CDR3 reads TGTGCCACCAGTGACGCCCTCGGGACAGGGTCCCGGGAGACCCAGTACTTC.

This clonotype has at least ten counts. DNA for the CDR3: TGTGCCAGCAGCATAGGACTGGGTGAGCAGTTCTTC. This codes for CASSIGLGEQFF. The chain recombines TRBV5-8 with TRBJ2-1, with TRBD2 as a possible D gene (5 bases). There are 12 residues in the CDR3. Trimming shortened V by 4 bases and J by 9 bases, and 11 bases separated the two germline ends. Germline CDR1 is SGHTS and CDR2 is YDEGEE.

This clonotype was found many times. This chain links TRBV15 with TRBJ2-5; 7 positions match TRBD1. V lost 4 bases, J lost 4 bases, and 3 bases stayed unmatched. The CDR3 sequence is 13 residues long. CDR1 is LNHNV, CDR2 YYDKDF, per germline (reference sequence). CDR3 sequence reads: CATSKPGGETQYF. DNA of the CDR3: TGTGCCACCAGCAAACCAGGGGGAGAGACCCAGTACTTC.

This clonotype was counted many times. The chain links TRBV28 to TRBJ2-5; D not resolved. This CDR3 is built from 10 residues. Trimming took 3 bases from V and 7 from J, leaving 3 bases between them. Germline loops: CDR1 MDHEN, CDR2 SYDVKM. This chain's CDR3 is CASSLGTQYF. As DNA, the CDR3 is TGTGCCAGCAGTTTGGGGACCCAGTACTTC.

This clonotype was counted a few times. The chain uses TRBV12-3 or TRBV12-4 and TRBJ2-2; no reliable D call. The CDR3 is 14 amino acids. V gave up 6 bases and J gave up 2 bases, with 10 bases separating them. In DNA form, the CDR3 reads TGTGCCAGCAGGCGAAATAGCAACACCGGGGAGCTGTTTTTT. The encoded protein is CASRRNSNTGELFF.

This rearrangement joins TRBV7-2 to TRBJ1-3; unclear D gene. The germline CDR1 and CDR2 sequences are SGHTA and FQGNSA. V was trimmed by 4 bases and J by 8 bases, leaving 18 bases between them. CDR3 length: 15 residues. This chain's CDR3 is CASSWNDIHADTIYF. The CDR3, as DNA: TGTGCCAGCAGCTGGAATGACATACACGCGGACACCATATATTTT.

This clonotype has a count of ten or more. This chain joins TRBV12-3 or TRBV12-4 and TRBJ2-4; TRBD2 matches at 9 bases. This CDR3 is built from 15 residues. V lost 3 bases to trimming and J lost 6 bases; unmatched junction nucleotides: 6. The CDR3 sequence is CASSLGLAGRNIQYF. DNA for the CDR3: TGTGCCAGCAGTTTGGGGCTAGCGGGAAGAAACATTCAGTACTTC.

In this sample, this clonotype turned up many times. The rearrangement links TRBV20-1 to TRBJ2-3; either TRBD1 or TRBD2 may fit D (5 bases each). The CDR3 runs 15 residues. V was cut by 5 bases and J by 0 bases, with 15 bases left in between. CDR1 and CDR2 from the germline V gene are DFQATT and SNEGSKA (reference sequence). The CDR3 loop is CSARPGPRSTDTQYF. Here the CDR3 DNA reads TGCAGTGCTCGCCCGGGACCCAGAAGCACAGATACGCAGTATTTT.

This clonotype was seen ten or more times. This chain links TRBV20-1 with TRBJ2-7, with 10 bases aligning to TRBD2. The CDR3 spans 16 residues. In germline, CDR1 is DFQATT, CDR2 SNEGSKA (reference sequence). Trimming at V came to 2 bases and at J to 6 bases, leaving 13 bases not matched to a gene. CDR3 bases: TGCAGTGCTAGACCTTGGACTAGCGGCGGGTTTAGCGAGCAGTACTTC. This translates into CSARPWTSGGFSEQYF.

This clonotype came up many times. The chain is built from TRBV2 and TRBJ2-2; D gene unclear. There are 15 residues in the CDR3. Trimming cost V 6 bases and J 2 bases, with 13 bases left between them. Germline V gives CDR1 SNHLY, CDR2 FYNNEI. The DNA of the CDR3 is TGTGCCAGCAGCCAGATTCGGACCAACACCGGGGAGCTGTTTTTT. It codes for CASSQIRTNTGELFF.

V usage is TRBV20-1 and J usage is TRBJ1-2; 8 positions match TRBD1. The junction had 6 bases not matched to a gene; V was cut back by 4 bases and J by 5 bases. CDR3 length: 13 residues. The germline gives CDR1 DFQATT, CDR2 SNEGSKA (reference sequence). The CDR3 nucleotides read TGCAGTGCTAAGACACAGGGGGGTTATGGCTACACCTTC. Protein: CSAKTQGGYGYTF.

The sample holds many counts of this clonotype. This sequence joins TRBV6-5 and TRBJ2-5, with a weak D call TRBD1 (6 bases). Germline V gives CDR1 MNHEY, CDR2 SVGAGI. The ends were cut back, 2 bases at V and 4 bases at J, with 8 bases in the middle. The CDR3 has 13 amino acids. CDR3 sequence: CASSYTGRETQYF. The DNA of the CDR3 is TGTGCCAGCAGTTACACAGGGAGAGAGACCCAGTACTTC.

At least ten counts were recorded for this clonotype. V usage is TRBV7-8 and J usage is TRBJ1-2; 7 bases are a match to TRBD1. The CDR3 has 15 amino acids. J was trimmed by 5 bases and V by 5 bases; bases with no gene match: 11. Per germline, CDR1 SGHVS and CDR2 FQNEAQ. CDR3 protein: CASSPTRGMGYGYTF. CDR3 bases: TGTGCCAGCAGCCCAACCAGGGGGATGGGATATGGCTACACCTTC.

This clonotype showed up many times. The rearrangement uses TRBV12-3 or TRBV12-4 and TRBJ2-1; the D is unclear. V gave up 7 bases and J gave up 4 bases, with 8 bases separating them. CDR3 length: 12 residues. In nucleotides, the CDR3 is TGTGCCAGCACCCGGCTATACAATGAGCAGTTCTTC. Its protein is CASTRLYNEQFF.

This clonotype was seen ten or more times. The chain joins TRBV6-2 or TRBV6-3 to TRBJ2-3; possibly TRBD2 for D (6 bases). Germline V gives CDR1 MNHEY, CDR2 SVGEGT. The CDR3 is made up of 17 amino acids. V lost 2 bases and J lost 2, with 17 bases in between. CDR3: CASSYPLGASVTDTQYF. Here the CDR3 DNA reads TGTGCCAGCAGTTACCCTCTCGGGGCTAGCGTCACAGATACGCAGTATTTT.

This clonotype was seen repeatedly, ten times or more. The chain combines TRBV27 with TRBJ1-1; no firm D call. The germline V and J ends were trimmed by 3 bases and 6 bases, with 11 bases remaining between them. The V gene's germline CDR1 is MNHEY and CDR2 SMNVEV (reference sequence). CDR3 length: 13 amino acids. The CDR3 nucleotides read TGTGCCAGCAGTTTTAGGCAGCTCGCTGAAGCTTTCTTT. It encodes CASSFRQLAEAFF.

This clonotype was observed many times. V usage is TRBV4-3 and J usage is TRBJ2-3, with D possibly matching TRBD2 (6 bases). The germline CDR1 and CDR2 sequences are LGHNA and YSLEER. The CDR3 loop spans 16 amino acids. V dropped 0 bases and J dropped 5 bases, with 15 bases sitting between them. CDR3 coding DNA: TGCGCCAGCAGCCAAGATTTTGGCGGGACGCTAGATACGCAGTATTTT. Translation gives CASSQDFGGTLDTQYF.

This clonotype has ten or more counts. V and J are TRBV29-1 and TRBJ1-1, with D perhaps matching TRBD1 (6 bases). With 4 bases removed from V and 0 bases from J, the gap between germline ends came to 12 bases. The CDR3 spans 14 residues. In germline, CDR1 is SQVTM, CDR2 ANQGSEA. CDR3 DNA: TGCAGCGTTGCTGGACAGTATATGAACACTGAAGCTTTCTTT. This translates into CSVAGQYMNTEAFF.

The sample holds many counts of this clonotype. This chain links TRBV5-1 with TRBJ2-5; D possibly uses TRBD1 or TRBD2 (5 bases each). The V gene's germline CDR1 is SGHRS and CDR2 YFSETQ. V lost 2 bases and J 1 base, leaving 12 bases between the germline ends. There are 15 residues in the CDR3. The CDR3 here is CASSLVPGTQETQYF. In DNA form, the CDR3 reads TGCGCCAGCAGCTTAGTCCCAGGGACCCAAGAGACCCAGTACTTC.

A few counts support this clonotype. The chain combines TRBV2 with TRBJ2-4; no firm D call. CDR3 length: 14 residues. Germline V lookup: CDR1 SNHLY, CDR2 FYNNEI. The V end was cut by 4 bases, the J end by 6 bases, with 13 bases between. CDR3 DNA sequence: TGTGCCAGCAGTGTGAGCGAGGTTCGAAACATTCAGTACTTC. Encoded protein: CASSVSEVRNIQYF. Together with reference TRBV2 and TRBJ2-4, the CDR3 gives the full variable domain: EPEVTQTPSHQVTQMGQEVILRCVPISNHLYFYWYRQILGQKVEFLVSFYNNEISEKSEIFDDQFSVERPDGSNFTLKIRSTKLEDSAMYFCASSVSEVRNIQYFGAGTRLSVL.

The sample holds a few counts of this clonotype. The gene calls are TRBV20-1 and TRBJ1-1, with D unclear. This CDR3 has 15 amino acids. V lost 0 bases and J 0 bases, leaving 11 bases between the germline ends. Germline lookup yields CDR1 DFQATT and CDR2 SNEGSKA (reference sequence). As DNA, the CDR3 is TGCAGTGCTAGAGAGCTTGTTGGGTTGAACACTGAAGCTTTCTTT. It encodes CSARELVGLNTEAFF.

This clonotype was seen ten or more times. Written as DNA, the CDR3 is TGTGCCAGCAGCTTAGCCCCCCGGGGCTCCTACAATGAGCAGTTCTTC. Protein sequence: CASSLAPRGSYNEQFF. V and J are TRBV7-6 and TRBJ2-1; D may be TRBD2 (5 bases). Trimming removed 0 bases at V and 0 bases at J, with 9 bases between. The CDR3 sequence is 16 residues long. Germline V gene sequence: CDR1 SGHVS, CDR2 FNYEAQ.

This clonotype was found many times. The chain is built from TRBV6-1 and TRBJ2-2, with D uncertain. V lost 11 bases and J lost 0, with 13 bases in between. CDR3 length: 14 amino acids. Looked up from germline, CDR1 is MNHNS and CDR2 is SASEGT. The CDR3 DNA reads TGTGCCTGCGCACGGCAGCCGAACACCGGGGAGCTGTTTTTT. Its protein is CACARQPNTGELFF.